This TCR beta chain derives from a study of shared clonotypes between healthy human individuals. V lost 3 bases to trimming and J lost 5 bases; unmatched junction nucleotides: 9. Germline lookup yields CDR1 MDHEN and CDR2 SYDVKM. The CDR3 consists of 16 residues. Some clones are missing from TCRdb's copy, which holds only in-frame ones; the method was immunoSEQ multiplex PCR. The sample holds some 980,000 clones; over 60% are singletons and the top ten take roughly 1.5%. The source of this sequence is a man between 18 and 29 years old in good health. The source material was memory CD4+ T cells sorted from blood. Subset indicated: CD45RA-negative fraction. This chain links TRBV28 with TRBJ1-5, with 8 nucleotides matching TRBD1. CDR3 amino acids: CASSFSGRGLDQPQHF. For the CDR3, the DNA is TGTGCCAGCAGTTTCTCCGGCAGGGGGCTCGATCAGCCCCAGCATTTT. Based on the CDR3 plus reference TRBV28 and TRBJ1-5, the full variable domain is DVKVTQSSRYLVKRTGEKVFLECVQDMDHENMFWYRQDPGLGLRLIYFSYDVKMKEKGDIPEGYSVSREKKERFSLILESASTNQTSMYLCASSFSGRGLDQPQHFGDGTRLSIL.